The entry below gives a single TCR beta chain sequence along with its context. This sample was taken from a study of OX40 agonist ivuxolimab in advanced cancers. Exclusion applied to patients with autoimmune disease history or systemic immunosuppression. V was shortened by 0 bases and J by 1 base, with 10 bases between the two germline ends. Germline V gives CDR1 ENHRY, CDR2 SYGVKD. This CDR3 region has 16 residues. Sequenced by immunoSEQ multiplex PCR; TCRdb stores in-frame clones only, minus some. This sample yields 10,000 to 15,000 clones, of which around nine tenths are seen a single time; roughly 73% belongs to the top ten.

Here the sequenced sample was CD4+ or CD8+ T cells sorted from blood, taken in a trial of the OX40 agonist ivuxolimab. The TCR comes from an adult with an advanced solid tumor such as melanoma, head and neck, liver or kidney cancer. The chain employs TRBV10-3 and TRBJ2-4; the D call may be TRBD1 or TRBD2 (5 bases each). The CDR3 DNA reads TGTGCCATCAGTGAGTCCGGGACGAGGGCCAAAAACATTCAGTACTTC. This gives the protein CAISESGTRAKNIQYF.